The 21 T cell receptor beta chains below all came from one sample that was sequenced in a study of blood T cell repertoires in COVID-19. Measured with immunoSEQ multiplex PCR; TCRdb has only the in-frame clones, and not every one. The table includes approximately 120,000 clones, about 87% detected once. The material sequenced was peripheral blood. Receptors originate from a human donor in a cohort sampled during active COVID-19.

This clone was recorded once. The V gene is TRBV12-3 or TRBV12-4, the J gene TRBJ1-1; the D is unclear. The CDR3 is 13 amino acids. Trimming stripped 3 bases from V and 6 bases from J, with 11 bases between. In nucleotides, the CDR3 is TGTGCCAGCAGTTTCTTTGGGCCGGCTGAAGCTTTCTTT. The encoded protein is CASSFFGPAEAFF.

The table lists this clone with a few counts. This chain joins TRBV5-5 and TRBJ1-3; D ambiguous. V was clipped by 4 bases and J by 0 bases, with 17 bases between them. Germline values: CDR1 SGHKS, CDR2 YYEKEE (reference sequence). This CDR3 has 17 amino acids. DNA of the CDR3: TGTGCCAGCAGCCCCCTGGCCTCAGGCCTCTCTGGAAACACCATATATTTT. Translated: CASSPLASGLSGNTIYF.

V gene TRBV9 combines with J gene TRBJ2-3, with TRBD2 identical over 11 bases. The CDR3 is made up of 16 amino acids. Losses at the gene ends were 3 bases for V and 4 bases for J; bases not matched to a gene: 7. Germline CDR1 SGDLS, CDR2 YYNGEE. The CDR3 nucleotides read TGTGCCAGCAGCGCCGTAGCGGGAGGGAGGGCAGATACGCAGTATTTT. It is translated as CASSAVAGGRADTQYF.

Only one count was recorded for this clone. The sample holds other DNA sequences that translate to the same CDR3. The chain recombines TRBV5-4 with TRBJ2-7; TRBD2 matches at 13 bases. Per germline, CDR1 SGHNT and CDR2 YYREEE (reference sequence). V lost 2 bases to trimming and J lost 2 bases; unmatched junction nucleotides: 1. The CDR3 runs to 15 residues. The chain's CDR3 is CASSLGLAGAYEQYF. CDR3 nucleotide sequence: TGTGCCAGCAGCTTAGGACTAGCGGGAGCCTACGAGCAGTACTTC.

The rearrangement links TRBV6-2 or TRBV6-3 to TRBJ1-5, with a weak D call TRBD1 (5 bases). This CDR3 comprises 14 residues. Germline V lookup: CDR1 MNHEY, CDR2 SVGEGT. V lost 6 bases to trimming and J lost 4 bases, with 13 bases between them. The chain's CDR3 is CASSMGGANQPQHF. For the CDR3, the DNA is TGTGCCAGCAGCATGGGGGGAGCTAATCAGCCCCAGCATTTT.

The J gene is TRBJ1-1, the V gene TRBV2; 8 positions match TRBD1. Germline loops: CDR1 SNHLY, CDR2 FYNNEI. V lost 8 bases to trimming and J lost 10 bases; unmatched junction nucleotides: 18. The CDR3 contains 15 residues. The chain's CDR3 is CASPLAGDRPLRAFF. In DNA, the CDR3 is TGTGCCAGCCCCCTCGCTGGGGACAGGCCCCTCCGAGCTTTCTTT. Variable domain in full (rest from reference TRBV2 and TRBJ1-1): EPEVTQTPSHQVTQMGQEVILRCVPISNHLYFYWYRQILGQKVEFLVSFYNNEISEKSEIFDDQFSVERPDGSNFTLKIRSTKLEDSAMYFCASPLAGDRPLRAFFGQGTRLTVV.

This clone was detected a few times. The chain carries TRBV12-3 or TRBV12-4 and TRBJ1-1; unclear D gene. V dropped 1 base and J dropped 3 bases, with 6 bases sitting between them. The CDR3 length is 13 residues. This CDR3 reads CASSLVGDTEAFF. CDR3 sequence (DNA): TGTGCCAGCAGTTTAGTCGGTGACACTGAAGCTTTCTTT.

Details on this clone: This same CDR3 is encoded by further DNA sequences in the sample. V and J are TRBV7-2 and TRBJ1-1; D unclear. Germline CDR1 is SGHTA and CDR2 is FQGNSA. CDR3 size: 13 residues. Between the trimmed V and J ends, which lost 1 base and 5 bases, there was a span of 8 bases. The CDR3 spells CASSLGGDTEAFF. The DNA of the CDR3 is TGTGCCAGCAGCTTAGGCGGAGATACTGAAGCTTTCTTT.

The V and J genes are TRBV7-3 and TRBJ1-2, with 7 bases matching TRBD1. Germline-derived CDR1 and CDR2 are SGHTA and FQGTGA. V lost 5 bases, J lost 8 bases, and 8 bases stayed unmatched. The CDR3 contains 13 residues. CDR3 sequence reads: CASSGTGERGYTF. CDR3 nucleotides: TGTGCCAGCAGCGGTACAGGGGAGCGGGGCTACACCTTC.

This sequence joins TRBV5-4 and TRBJ2-4, with 7 bases identical to TRBD1. Unmatched junction bases numbered 7, after V lost 0 bases and J lost 1 base. The CDR3 sequence is 17 residues long. Germline CDR1 SGHNT, CDR2 YYREEE (reference sequence). In nucleotides, the CDR3 is TGTGCCAGCAGCTTGGTGTTAGGGGGCCTGGCCAAAAACATTCAGTACTTC. Protein sequence: CASSLVLGGLAKNIQYF.

The chain carries TRBV5-1 and TRBJ2-2; 9 positions agree with TRBD1. From germline, CDR1 is SGHRS and CDR2 YFSETQ. The CDR3 extends over 14 amino acids. The junction had 4 bases not matched to a gene; V was cut back by 4 bases and J by 6 bases. DNA for the CDR3: TGCGCCAGCAGCGGACAGGGGCGAGCCGGGGAGCTGTTTTTT. This sequence encodes CASSGQGRAGELFF.

On this clone itself: At the DNA level, this CDR3 is encoded by other sequences in the same sample as well. V gene TRBV7-8 combines with J gene TRBJ1-1; tentative D call: TRBD1 (5 bases). Germline V lookup: CDR1 SGHVS, CDR2 FQNEAQ. This CDR3 spans 13 amino acids. The ends were cut back, 2 bases at V and 1 base at J, with 5 bases in the middle. Written as DNA, the CDR3 is TGTGCCAGCAGCTTAACAGGGAACACTGAAGCTTTCTTT. It encodes CASSLTGNTEAFF.

V is TRBV2 and J is TRBJ1-6; tentative D call: TRBD1 (6 bases). There are 13 residues in the CDR3. Germline assignment: CDR1 SNHLY and CDR2 FYNNEI. Deletions cut 8 bases from V and 10 bases from J, with 15 bases between. The CDR3 reads CASRRGGRSPLHF. CDR3 bases: TGTGCCAGCCGGCGGGGGGGCCGGTCACCCCTCCACTTT.

The gene calls are TRBV4-2 and TRBJ2-1; the D gene is possibly TRBD2 (5 bases). This CDR3 is built from 13 residues. Germline CDR1 is LGHNA and CDR2 is YNFKEQ. With 2 bases removed from V and 13 bases from J, the gap between germline ends came to 15 bases. The CDR3 loop is CASSQIAERPQFF. As DNA, the CDR3 is TGTGCCAGCAGCCAAATCGCGGAGCGGCCTCAGTTCTTC.

V gene TRBV5-4 combines with J gene TRBJ2-3, with 16 bases lining up with TRBD2. V shed 4 bases, J shed 4 bases, and the junction held 9 bases outside the gene matches. The CDR3 spans 18 residues. Germline V lookup: CDR1 SGHNT, CDR2 YYREEE (reference sequence). CDR3 amino acids: CASSVPGLAGGKSDTQYF. DNA for the CDR3: TGTGCCAGCAGCGTTCCGGGACTAGCGGGAGGGAAATCAGATACGCAGTATTTT.

This chain links TRBV10-3 with TRBJ1-2; 9 bases agree with TRBD1. Per the germline V gene, CDR1 is ENHRY and CDR2 is SYGVKD. The J segment lost 6 bases and the V segment lost 6 bases, leaving 8 bases of the junction unmatched. The CDR3 has 14 residues. CDR3 DNA sequence: TGTGCCATCAGAGTACAGGGGGCTGGTGATGGCTACACCTTC. Amino acid sequence: CAIRVQGAGDGYTF.

The rearrangement links TRBV24-1 to TRBJ2-3, with 10 bases that match TRBD2. The CDR3 runs 20 residues. Trimming cost V 1 base and J 6 bases; bases outside gene matches: 18. Germline V gene lookup returns CDR1 KGHDR and CDR2 SFDVKD. The CDR3 nucleotides are TGTGCCACCAGTGATTTTAGGAGGAGCGGGGGGGCGTTTGGAGCTGATACGCAGTATTTT. Amino acid sequence: CATSDFRRSGGAFGADTQYF.

This clone occurred a few times. Distinct nucleotide sequences in the sample also encode this CDR3. V is TRBV2 and J is TRBJ2-1; 10 nucleotides agree with TRBD2. CDR1 is SNHLY, CDR2 FYNNEI, per germline. With V trimmed by 6 bases and J by 4 bases, 6 bases remained unmatched. The CDR3 loop spans 15 amino acids. This CDR3 is CASRPTSGTYNEQFF. The CDR3 nucleotides read TGTGCCAGCAGACCCACTAGCGGGACTTACAATGAGCAGTTCTTC. Full variable domain (missing parts from reference TRBV2 and TRBJ2-1): EPEVTQTPSHQVTQMGQEVILRCVPISNHLYFYWYRQILGQKVEFLVSFYNNEISEKSEIFDDQFSVERPDGSNFTLKIRSTKLEDSAMYFCASRPTSGTYNEQFFGPGTRLTVL.

This sequence joins TRBV7-3 and TRBJ2-7; perhaps TRBD2 as D (6 bases). This CDR3 has 13 residues. Between the trimmed V and J ends, which lost 1 base and 4 bases, there was a span of 8 bases. Germline values: CDR1 SGHTA, CDR2 FQGTGA. The CDR3 DNA reads as TGTGCCAGCAGCTTAATCGGGGGTTACGAGCAGTACTTC. This encodes CASSLIGGYEQYF.

This chain joins TRBV7-8 and TRBJ2-5; 8 bases fit TRBD2. The CDR3 spans 17 residues. V gave up 5 bases and J gave up 5 bases; unmatched junction bases: 16. Germline CDR1 SGHVS, CDR2 FQNEAQ. CDR3: CASSPTLGRSGGETQYF. The CDR3 nucleotides read TGTGCCAGCAGCCCAACTTTAGGGCGTTCGGGGGGGGAGACCCAGTACTTC.

This clone was recorded once. This rearrangement joins TRBV4-1 to TRBJ1-1, with 7 bases matching TRBD1. Germline V gives CDR1 MGHRA, CDR2 YSYEKL. V lost 0 bases and J lost 11; bases outside the gene matches: 12. The CDR3 has 15 residues. The CDR3 reads CASSQDWNRGSDAFF. CDR3 nucleotide sequence: TGCGCCAGCAGCCAAGATTGGAACAGGGGATCGGATGCTTTCTTT.